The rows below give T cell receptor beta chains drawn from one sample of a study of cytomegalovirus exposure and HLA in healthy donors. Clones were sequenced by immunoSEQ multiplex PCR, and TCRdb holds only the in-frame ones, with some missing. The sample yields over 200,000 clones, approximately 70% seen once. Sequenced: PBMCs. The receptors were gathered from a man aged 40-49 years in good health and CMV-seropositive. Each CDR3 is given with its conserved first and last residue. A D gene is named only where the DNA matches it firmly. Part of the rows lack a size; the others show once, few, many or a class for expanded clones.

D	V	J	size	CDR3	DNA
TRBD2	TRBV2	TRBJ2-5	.	CASNLPSGDQETQYF	TGTGCCAGCAACCTTCCTAGCGGGGACCAAGAGACCCAGTACTTC
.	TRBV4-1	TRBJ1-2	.	CASSQDFDSNYGYTF	TGCGCCAGCAGCCAAGACTTCGACAGTAACTATGGCTACACCTTC
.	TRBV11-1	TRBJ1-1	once	CASSFSGVGEAFF	TGTGCCAGCAGCTTCTCGGGGGTAGGTGAAGCTTTCTTT
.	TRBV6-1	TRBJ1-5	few	CASSRGREDQPQHF	TGTGCCAGCAGCCGGGGGAGGGAGGATCAGCCCCAGCATTTT
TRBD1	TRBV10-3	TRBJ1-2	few	CAISGGQGAYGYTF	TGTGCCATCAGTGGGGGACAGGGGGCCTATGGCTACACCTTC
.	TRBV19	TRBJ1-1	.	CASSEGIWTEAFF	TGTGCCAGTAGTGAGGGCATTTGGACTGAAGCTTTCTTT
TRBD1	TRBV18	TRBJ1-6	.	CASSPFGQGQTNSPLHF	TGTGCCAGCTCACCTTTTGGGCAGGGACAGACTAATTCACCCCTCCACTTT
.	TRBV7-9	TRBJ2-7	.	CASSSSGDPTYEQYF	TGTGCCAGCAGCTCTTCAGGGGACCCTACCTACGAGCAGTACTTC
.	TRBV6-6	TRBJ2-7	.	CASRSGSYEQYF	TGTGCCAGCAGGTCAGGCTCCTACGAGCAGTACTTC
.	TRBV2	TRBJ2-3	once	CASSERGGSDTQYF	TGTGCCAGCAGTGAAAGGGGGGGCTCAGATACGCAGTATTTT
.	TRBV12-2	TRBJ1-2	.	CASPPRTAKRVCGYTF	TGTGCAAGTCCGCCGCGGACAGCAAAGAGGGTCTGTGGCTACACCTTC
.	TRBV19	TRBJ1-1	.	CASSIAQRGNTEAFF	TGTGCCAGTAGTATAGCCCAACGGGGAAACACTGAAGCTTTCTTT
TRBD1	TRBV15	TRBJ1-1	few	CATSRVALTGVNAEAFF	TGTGCCACCAGCAGAGTTGCCTTGACAGGGGTAAACGCTGAAGCTTTCTTT
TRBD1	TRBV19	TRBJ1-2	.	CASRPRGQGGVGYTF	TGTGCCAGTAGACCCAGGGGACAGGGAGGAGTTGGCTACACCTTC
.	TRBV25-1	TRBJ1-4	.	CASSEFSGVARGEKLFF	TGTGCCAGCAGTGAATTTTCAGGAGTCGCCCGGGGAGAAAAACTGTTTTTT
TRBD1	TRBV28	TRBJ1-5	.	CASSFGGQGNQPQHF	TGTGCCAGCAGTTTCGGGGGACAGGGCAATCAGCCCCAGCATTTT
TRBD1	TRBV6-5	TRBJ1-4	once	CASRKTGGGEKLFF	TGTGCCAGCAGGAAGACAGGGGGAGGGGAAAAACTGTTTTTT
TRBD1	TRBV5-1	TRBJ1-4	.	CASSSQGGDEKLFF	TGCGCCAGCAGCTCACAGGGGGGAGACGAAAAACTGTTTTTT
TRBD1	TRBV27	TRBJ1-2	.	CASSLRQGNGYTF	TGTGCCAGCAGTTTAAGACAGGGCAATGGCTACACCTTC
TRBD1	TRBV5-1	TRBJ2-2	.	CASHRDRNTGELFF	TGCGCCAGCCACCGGGACAGAAACACCGGGGAGCTGTTTTTT
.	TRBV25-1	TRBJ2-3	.	CASSVGGDTQYF	TGTGCCAGCAGTGTCGGGGGAGATACGCAGTATTTT
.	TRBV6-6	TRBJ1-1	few	CASSRQNSEAFF	TGTGCCAGCAGTCGACAGAACTCTGAAGCTTTCTTT
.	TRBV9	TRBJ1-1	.	CASSFTTGQNTEAFF	TGTGCCAGCAGCTTTACGACAGGACAGAACACTGAAGCTTTCTTT
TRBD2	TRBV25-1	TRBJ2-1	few	CASAGRGTIPNEQFF	TGTGCCAGCGCTGGCCGGGGGACTATCCCCAATGAGCAGTTCTTC
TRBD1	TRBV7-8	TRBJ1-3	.	CARSGQDRLGDTIYF	TGTGCCCGCAGCGGCCAGGACAGGCTAGGGGACACCATATATTTT
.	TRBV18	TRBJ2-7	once	CASSPSGGGSGEQYF	TGTGCCAGCTCACCCTCTGGAGGGGGCTCGGGAGAGCAGTACTTC
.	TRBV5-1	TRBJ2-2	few	CASSLGRVHTGELFF	TGCGCCAGCAGCTTGGGGCGGGTCCACACCGGGGAGCTGTTTTTT
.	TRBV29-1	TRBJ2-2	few	CSVEDHGTGELFF	TGCAGCGTTGAAGATCACGGCACCGGGGAGCTGTTTTTT
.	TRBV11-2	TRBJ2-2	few	CATLEGTGELFF	TGTGCCACCCTCGAGGGCACCGGGGAGCTGTTTTTT
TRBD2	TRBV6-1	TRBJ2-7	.	CASSGYRLAGAAYEQYF	TGTGCCAGCAGTGGATATCGGCTAGCGGGGGCAGCGTACGAGCAGTACTTC
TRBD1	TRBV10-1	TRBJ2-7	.	CASSDTGVYEQYF	TGCGCCAGCAGTGACACAGGGGTGTACGAGCAGTACTTC
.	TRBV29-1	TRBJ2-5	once	CSHSQTRQETQYF	TGCAGCCACAGTCAGACACGTCAAGAGACCCAGTACTTC
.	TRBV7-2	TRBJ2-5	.	CASSLVREPQETQYF	TGTGCCAGCAGCTTAGTCAGGGAACCCCAAGAGACCCAGTACTTC
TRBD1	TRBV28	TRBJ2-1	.	CASKNRDRGANNEQFF	TGTGCCAGCAAAAACCGGGACAGGGGGGCCAACAATGAGCAGTTCTTC
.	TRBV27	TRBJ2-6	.	CASMTGGANVLTF	TGTGCCAGCATGACAGGTGGGGCCAACGTCCTGACTTTC
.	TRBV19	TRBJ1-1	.	CASSSRASLNTEAFF	TGTGCCAGTAGTTCCAGGGCCTCATTGAACACTGAAGCTTTCTTT
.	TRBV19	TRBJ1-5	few	CASTDRSNQPQHF	TGTGCCAGTACGGACAGAAGCAATCAGCCCCAGCATTTT
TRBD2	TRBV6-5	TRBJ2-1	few	CASSSQRGIDEQFF	TGTGCCAGCAGTTCTCAGCGGGGCATCGATGAGCAGTTCTTC
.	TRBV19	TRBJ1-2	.	CASTLSGRDGYTF	TGTGCCAGTACTCTCAGTGGCAGGGATGGCTACACCTTC
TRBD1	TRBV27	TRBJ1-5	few	CASRRDRLQPQHF	TGTGCCAGCAGGCGGGACAGACTTCAGCCCCAGCATTTT
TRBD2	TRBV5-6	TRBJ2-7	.	CASNRLAGSPYEQYF	TGTGCCAGCAACCGACTAGCGGGGTCCCCCTACGAGCAGTACTTC
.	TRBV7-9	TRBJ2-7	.	CASSLGQGNPYEQYF	TGTGCCAGCAGCTTAGGGCAGGGGAACCCCTACGAGCAGTACTTC
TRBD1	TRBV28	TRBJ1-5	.	CASIRDRVAQPQHF	TGTGCCAGCATCCGGGACAGGGTCGCTCAGCCCCAGCATTTT
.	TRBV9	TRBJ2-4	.	CASSGRPTRQGGLNIQYF	TGTGCCAGCAGCGGGAGACCCACCCGACAGGGAGGCTTAAACATTCAGTACTTC
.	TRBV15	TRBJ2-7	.	CATSTRDNSYEQYF	TGTGCCACCAGCACCCGGGACAATTCCTACGAGCAGTACTTC
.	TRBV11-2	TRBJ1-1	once	CASSLTETEAFF	TGTGCCAGCAGCTTAACAGAAACTGAAGCTTTCTTT
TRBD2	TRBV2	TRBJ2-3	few	CASRPTSGGANTQYF	TGTGCCAGCAGACCGACTAGCGGGGGGGCCAATACGCAGTATTTT
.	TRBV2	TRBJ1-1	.	CASTGEAGMNAEAFF	TGTGCCAGCACCGGCGAAGCGGGCATGAACGCTGAAGCTTTCTTT
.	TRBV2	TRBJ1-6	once	CASKSSYNSPLHF	TGTGCCAGCAAGAGCTCCTATAATTCACCCCTCCACTTT
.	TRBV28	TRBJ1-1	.	CASTTTLGGEAFF	TGTGCCAGCACTACCACATTGGGGGGAGAAGCTTTCTTT
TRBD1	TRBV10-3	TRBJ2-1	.	CAIRDRGGNEQFF	TGTGCCATCCGGGACAGGGGCGGTAATGAGCAGTTCTTC
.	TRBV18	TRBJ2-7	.	CASSPPGEGLQYF	TGTGCCAGCTCACCACCCGGCGAGGGCTTGCAGTACTTC
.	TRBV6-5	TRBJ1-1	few	CASSSQGLNTEAFF	TGTGCCAGCAGTTCGCAGGGTCTGAACACTGAAGCTTTCTTT
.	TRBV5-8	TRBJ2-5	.	CASSYRGLGGTQYF	TGTGCCAGCAGCTACAGGGGTTTGGGGGGGACCCAGTACTTC